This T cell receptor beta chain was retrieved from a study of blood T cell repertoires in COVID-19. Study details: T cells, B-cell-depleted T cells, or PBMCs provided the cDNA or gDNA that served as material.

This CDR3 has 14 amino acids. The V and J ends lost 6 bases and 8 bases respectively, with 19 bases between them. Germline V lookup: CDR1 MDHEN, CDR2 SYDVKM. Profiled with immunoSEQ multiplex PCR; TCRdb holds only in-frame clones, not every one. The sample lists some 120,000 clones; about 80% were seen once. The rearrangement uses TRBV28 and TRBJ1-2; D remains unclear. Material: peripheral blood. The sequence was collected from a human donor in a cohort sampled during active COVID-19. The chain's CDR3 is CASSRGGVGEGYTF. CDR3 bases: TGTGCCAGCAGCCGCGGAGGTGTTGGAGAAGGCTACACCTTC.